These 32 T cell receptor beta chains originate from one sample sequenced in a study of human T cells and chemical hapten exposure. Time point here: patch test 2, 6 weeks after DPC sensitization. Treatment: therapeutic diphenylcyclopropenone sensitization with weekly scalp DPC. TCRdb used MiXCR to reprocess the RACE reads, holding one entry per CDR3 protein. The data hold roughly 96,000 distinct CDR3 sequences, with over 7.5% observed a single time. The material sequenced was whole blood, taken in connection with sensitization to the hapten diphenylcyclopropenone (DPC). The receptors come from a woman in her forties with alopecia areata. Some clones in this sample may be carry-over from other donors' samples.

This clonotype has a count of ten or more. The rearrangement uses TRBV3-1 and TRBJ2-7; 10 bases match TRBD2. Unmatched junction bases numbered 9, after V lost 4 bases and J lost 0 bases. The CDR3 totals 17 residues. Germline V gene sequence: CDR1 LGHDT, CDR2 YNNKEL (reference sequence). The CDR3, as DNA: TGTGCCAGCAGCCCAAGTTGGACTAGCGGATCCTCCTACGAGCAGTACTTC. It is translated as CASSPSWTSGSSYEQYF.

The rearrangement links TRBV6-6 to TRBJ1-5, with a weak D call TRBD1 (6 bases). CDR3 size: 14 residues. Trimming pared 6 bases from V and 7 bases from J, leaving 16 bases between. From germline, CDR1 is MNHNY and CDR2 SVGAGI (reference sequence). The CDR3 sequence is CASRTQTQGQPQHF. The CDR3 bases are TGTGCCAGCAGGACACAAACACAGGGACAGCCCCAGCATTTT.

The chain uses TRBV20-1 and TRBJ2-3; D unclear. The ends were cut back, 2 bases at V and 2 bases at J, with 11 bases in the middle. The CDR3 runs 14 residues. Germline V lookup: CDR1 DFQATT, CDR2 SNEGSKA (reference sequence). The DNA of the CDR3 is TGCAGTGCTAGATCGATAAAGGCCACAGATACGCAGTATTTT. Translated, it gives CSARSIKATDTQYF.

The V gene is TRBV9, the J gene TRBJ2-2; TRBD2 agrees at 12 bases. The CDR3 contains 17 residues. The V gene's germline CDR1 is SGDLS and CDR2 YYNGEE. J was trimmed by 4 bases and V by 4 bases; bases with no gene match: 8. In DNA, the CDR3 is TGTGCCAGCAGCTCTAGACTAGCGGGAGTGGGCACCGGGGAGCTGTTTTTT. As protein: CASSSRLAGVGTGELFF.

The chain combines TRBV5-1 with TRBJ1-2; maybe TRBD1 (5 bases). Trimming took off 0 bases at V and 6 bases at J, with 12 bases between the two ends. This CDR3 has 14 amino acids. Germline-derived CDR1 and CDR2 are SGHRS and YFSETQ. In nucleotides, the CDR3 is TGCGCCAGCAGCTTGGGTATGGGGCACGATGGCTACACCTTC. Its protein is CASSLGMGHDGYTF.

This clonotype was seen a few times. The V gene is TRBV5-1, the J gene TRBJ1-5; 9 bases fit TRBD1. The CDR3 covers 15 residues. After removal of 4 bases from V and 5 bases from J, the junction contained 7 bases not matched to a gene. Germline V lookup: CDR1 SGHRS, CDR2 YFSETQ. CDR3 region: CASSPGQGGDQPQHF. CDR3 coding DNA: TGCGCCAGCAGCCCGGGACAGGGAGGAGATCAGCCCCAGCATTTT.

This chain joins TRBV7-2 and TRBJ1-1; possibly TRBD1 for D (5 bases). Germline CDR1 reads SGHTA; CDR2 reads FQGNSA. V was shortened by 4 bases and J by 4 bases, with 13 bases between the two germline ends. The CDR3 totals 14 residues. The CDR3 nucleotides are TGTGCCAGCAGCTCCCGTGCCGGGGCCACTGAAGCTTTCTTT. This codes for CASSSRAGATEAFF.

This clonotype was counted at least ten times. The rearrangement uses TRBV4-3 and TRBJ2-1; TRBD1 matches at 7 bases. Germline V gene data show CDR1 as LGHNA and CDR2 as YSLEER. The CDR3 is 15 amino acids. V dropped 4 bases and J dropped 7; count of bases not matched to a gene: 10. CDR3 sequence (DNA): TGCGCCAGCAGCCGAACGACCGGGACAGTGAATGAGCAGTTCTTC. Protein: CASSRTTGTVNEQFF.

This clonotype was detected ten times or more. The chain employs TRBV7-9 and TRBJ2-5; TRBD2 matches 7 bases. This CDR3 is 15 amino acids long. Germline CDR1 and CDR2: SEHNR and FQNEAQ (reference sequence). V shed 4 bases, J shed 5 bases, and the junction held 10 bases outside the gene matches. DNA for the CDR3: TGTGCCAGCAGCTCAGTCAACCAGGGAGGGGAGACCCAGTACTTC. This encodes CASSSVNQGGETQYF.

This clonotype was detected only a few times. The chain is built from TRBV7-6 and TRBJ2-3, with a possible D match to TRBD1 (6 bases). The germline V gene has CDR1 SGHVS and CDR2 FNYEAQ. The germline V and J ends were trimmed by 4 bases and 0 bases, with 11 bases remaining between them. The CDR3 loop spans 15 amino acids. The CDR3 coding sequence is TGTGCCAGCAGCTCCGGGACATTCAGCACAGATACGCAGTATTTT. It yields the protein CASSSGTFSTDTQYF. Supplemented by reference TRBV7-6 and TRBJ2-3, the full variable domain reads GAGVSQSPRYKVTKRGQDVALRCDPISGHVSLYWYRQALGQGPEFLTYFNYEAQQDKSGLPNDRFSAERPEGSISTLTIQRTEQRDSAMYRCASSSGTFSTDTQYFGPGTRLTVL.

The rearrangement uses TRBV5-1 and TRBJ1-1; D call uncertain. CDR3 size: 15 residues. V shed 0 bases and J shed 10 bases, with 19 bases lying between them. Per germline, CDR1 SGHRS and CDR2 YFSETQ. The CDR3 DNA is TGCGCCAGCAGCTTGGTCCCCTCGGATGGACGGGGAGCTTTCTTT. This encodes CASSLVPSDGRGAFF.

This chain connects TRBV6-2 or TRBV6-3 to TRBJ2-7; D is uncertain. The V end lost 2 bases, the J end lost 7 bases, and 12 bases lay between the germline ends. This CDR3 has 13 amino acids. Germline CDR1 MNHEY, CDR2 SVGEGT. CDR3 loop: CASSYLETGEQYF. The CDR3 nucleotides are TGTGCCAGCAGTTACCTTGAGACCGGGGAGCAGTACTTC.

CDR3 coding DNA: TGCAGTGCTAGAGACTGGCGAGTTCACCGGGAGCTGTTTTTT. Translated: CSARDWRVHRELFF. The chain is built from TRBV20-1 and TRBJ2-2; D ambiguous. Germline CDR1 and CDR2: DFQATT and SNEGSKA (reference sequence). V lost 0 bases, J lost 9 bases, and 14 bases lay in between. The CDR3 consists of 14 residues.

The rearrangement joins TRBV7-9 to TRBJ2-7; TRBD2 matches 14 bases. The V gene's germline CDR1 is SEHNR and CDR2 FQNEAQ (reference sequence). CDR3 length equals 14 residues. V shed 4 bases and J 5 bases; nucleotides not matched to a gene: 1. The CDR3 loop is CASSWGLAGDEQYF. CDR3 DNA sequence: TGTGCCAGCAGCTGGGGACTAGCGGGAGACGAGCAGTACTTC.

This clonotype was detected a few times. V usage is TRBV4-2 and J usage is TRBJ1-4; TRBD1 might be the D (6 bases). This CDR3 has 17 residues. V lost 1 base, J lost 11 bases, and 23 bases lay in between. In germline, CDR1 is LGHNA, CDR2 YNFKEQ. CDR3 sequence (DNA): TGTGCCAGCAGCCAAGCGGGGGGGCGAAGTAAAGTAGGGAAACTGTTTTTT. It translates to CASSQAGGRSKVGKLFF.

This clonotype was found many times. The chain carries TRBV19 and TRBJ2-2; D is possibly TRBD2 (6 bases). CDR1 is LNHDA, CDR2 SQIVND, per germline (reference sequence). The V gene lost 4 bases and the J gene lost 7 bases, with 13 bases spanning the gap. This CDR3 spans 14 amino acids. CDR3 nucleotide sequence: TGTGCCAGTAGTACTGTCTTGGGAGGCGGGGAGCTGTTTTTT. It encodes CASSTVLGGGELFF. Using reference TRBV19 and TRBJ2-2 for the parts outside the CDR3, the full variable domain is DGGITQSPKYLFRKEGQNVTLSCEQNLNHDAMYWYRQDPGQGLRLIYYSQIVNDFQKGDIAEGYSVSREKKESFPLTVTSAQKNPTAFYLCASSTVLGGGELFFGEGSRLTVL.

The chain has TRBV24-1 and TRBJ2-3; 7 positions agree with TRBD1. V shed 7 bases, J shed 3 bases, and the junction held 3 bases outside the gene matches. This CDR3 has 13 amino acids. Germline V gene sequence: CDR1 KGHDR, CDR2 SFDVKD. CDR3 amino acids: CATSRQGTDTQYF. CDR3 DNA: TGTGCCACCAGCCGACAGGGAACAGATACGCAGTATTTT.

This chain connects TRBV28 to TRBJ2-3; 9 bases align to TRBD1. The CDR3 sequence is 16 residues long. V shed 4 bases and J 4 bases; nucleotides not matched to a gene: 9. Germline V CDR1 and CDR2: MDHEN, SYDVKM. The chain's CDR3 is CASSYTGTGRADTQYF. In DNA, the CDR3 is TGTGCCAGCAGTTACACCGGGACAGGGAGGGCAGATACGCAGTATTTT. The whole variable domain, remainder taken from reference TRBV28 and TRBJ2-3, is DVKVTQSSRYLVKRTGEKVFLECVQDMDHENMFWYRQDPGLGLRLIYFSYDVKMKEKGDIPEGYSVSREKKERFSLILESASTNQTSMYLCASSYTGTGRADTQYFGPGTRLTVL.

The chain employs TRBV6-5 and TRBJ2-3, with 11 bases identical to TRBD2. The CDR3 sequence is 15 residues long. Germline assignment: CDR1 MNHEY and CDR2 SVGAGI. Unmatched junction bases numbered 3, after V lost 2 bases and J lost 5 bases. Here the CDR3 reads CASSYGTSGLDTQYF. For the CDR3, the DNA is TGTGCCAGCAGTTACGGGACTAGCGGCCTAGATACGCAGTATTTT.

In its sample, this clonotype was seen a few times. The V gene is TRBV5-1, the J gene TRBJ2-5; 9 nucleotides line up with TRBD1. The J segment lost 5 bases and the V segment lost 0 bases, leaving 5 bases of the junction unmatched. CDR1 is SGHRS, CDR2 YFSETQ, per germline. This CDR3 is 15 amino acids long. CDR3: CASSLGPTGGETQYF. The CDR3 nucleotides are TGCGCCAGCAGCTTGGGTCCCACAGGGGGCGAGACCCAGTACTTC. The complete variable domain, with remaining parts taken from reference TRBV5-1 and TRBJ2-5, reads KAGVTQTPRYLIKTRGQQVTLSCSPISGHRSVSWYQQTPGQGLQFLFEYFSETQRNKGNFPGRFSGRQFSNSRSEMNVSTLELGDSALYLCASSLGPTGGETQYFGPGTRLLVL.

This clonotype was picked up a small number of times. The chain combines TRBV28 with TRBJ1-1; D uncertain. The CDR3 loop spans 13 amino acids. V was trimmed by 10 bases and J by 1 base, leaving 13 bases between them. CDR1 is MDHEN and CDR2 is SYDVKM in the germline V gene. DNA for the CDR3: TGTGCCATCCAGAGACGGACGAACACTGAAGCTTTCTTT. It yields the protein CAIQRRTNTEAFF.

In its sample, this clonotype was seen many times. The rearrangement uses TRBV4-3 and TRBJ1-1; D is ambiguous. The CDR3 totals 15 residues. Germline V gene data show CDR1 as LGHNA and CDR2 as YSLEER. V gave up 3 bases and J gave up 0 bases, with 11 bases separating them. CDR3 sequence reads: CASSHEPVMNTEAFF. The DNA for the CDR3 is TGCGCCAGCAGCCACGAACCCGTAATGAACACTGAAGCTTTCTTT.

This clonotype came up a few times. At one end, the junction sequence differs from germline, possibly due to a read error. This chain's CDR3 is CASSPRTSGSHNEQFF. The CDR3 nucleotides read TGCGCCAGCAGCCCAAGGACTAGCGGCTCCCACAATGAGCAGTTCTTC. This rearrangement joins TRBV5-1 to TRBJ2-1; 10 nucleotides align to TRBD2. Germline CDR1 is SGHRS and CDR2 is YFSETQ. The CDR3 has 16 residues.

This clonotype was observed a handful of times. V gene TRBV4-3 combines with J gene TRBJ2-3; possible D gene TRBD2, 5 bases. The germline V gene has CDR1 LGHNA and CDR2 YSLEER. The CDR3 covers 15 residues. The V end lost 0 bases, the J end lost 0 bases, and 7 bases lay between the germline ends. CDR3 nucleotide sequence: TGCGCCAGCAGCCAAGAGGGAGCTAGCACAGATACGCAGTATTTT. It specifies CASSQEGASTDTQYF.

The rearrangement uses TRBV3-1 and TRBJ2-1; 9 bases match TRBD2. V lost 4 bases and J lost 9; bases outside the gene matches: 1. Germline V CDR1 and CDR2: LGHDT, YNNKEL (reference sequence). This CDR3 contains 12 residues. The DNA for the CDR3 is TGTGCCAGCAGCCGGACTAGCGCTGAGCAGTTCTTC. Translation: CASSRTSAEQFF.

V is TRBV28 and J is TRBJ2-1; either TRBD1 or TRBD2 may fit D (5 bases each). CDR3 length: 14 residues. The germline V gene has CDR1 MDHEN and CDR2 SYDVKM. V lost 4 bases to trimming and J lost 1 base, with 8 bases between them. CDR3 region: CASSSGPSYNEQFF. DNA of the CDR3: TGTGCCAGCAGTTCGGGGCCTTCCTACAATGAGCAGTTCTTC.

A few counts support this clonotype. One end of the junction fails to match germline, which may point to a read error. DNA of the CDR3: TGTGTCAGCACACCGAGCACCGGCTACGAGCAGTACTTC. Translated, it gives CVSTPSTGYEQYF. V gene TRBV6-5 combines with J gene TRBJ2-7; unclear D gene. CDR3 length: 13 amino acids. Germline V gives CDR1 MNHEY, CDR2 SVGAGI.

This clonotype was recorded at least ten times. The chain uses TRBV28 and TRBJ2-7; 8 nucleotides match TRBD2. The J segment lost 0 bases and the V segment lost 5 bases, leaving 6 bases of the junction unmatched. The CDR3 contains 15 residues. Germline CDR1 and CDR2: MDHEN and SYDVKM. The CDR3 spells CASSPDSGASYEQYF. CDR3 DNA: TGTGCCAGCAGTCCTGATAGCGGGGCCTCCTACGAGCAGTACTTC.

Only a few counts were recorded for this clonotype. This sequence joins TRBV7-2 and TRBJ2-5; D not certain. The CDR3 has 13 residues. Germline V lookup: CDR1 SGHTA, CDR2 FQGNSA. The V end lost 11 bases, the J end lost 0 bases, and 13 bases lay between the germline ends. CDR3: CAVSTSNQETQYF. DNA of the CDR3: TGTGCCGTCTCCACTTCGAACCAAGAGACCCAGTACTTC.

The table lists this clonotype with a few counts. This chain uses TRBV20-1 with TRBJ2-2; 9 bases are a match to TRBD1. The V segment lost 3 bases and the J segment 6 bases; nucleotides outside the gene matches: 2. From germline, CDR1 is DFQATT and CDR2 SNEGSKA (reference sequence). CDR3 length: 13 amino acids. CDR3 DNA sequence: TGCAGTGCTAGGGACAGGGGCCCCGGGGAGCTGTTTTTT. Its protein product is CSARDRGPGELFF.

The rearrangement joins TRBV30 to TRBJ1-5; D not resolved. V was clipped by 0 bases and J by 2 bases, with 11 bases between them. The germline gives CDR1 GTSNPN, CDR2 SVGIG (reference sequence). The CDR3 runs to 15 residues. CDR3 loop: CAWSVEAWGNQPQHF. CDR3 nucleotide sequence: TGTGCCTGGAGTGTAGAAGCCTGGGGCAATCAGCCCCAGCATTTT.

This clonotype has just a few counts. The chain couples TRBV7-2 to TRBJ2-1; D may match TRBD1 or TRBD2 (6 bases each). The V and J ends lost 5 bases and 8 bases respectively, with 22 bases between them. The CDR3 runs to 16 residues. The germline V gene has CDR1 SGHTA and CDR2 FQGNSA. In nucleotides, the CDR3 is TGTGCCAGCAGCCCAAAAGTTGGGGGGCTGGGGCATGAGCAGTTCTTC. This translates into CASSPKVGGLGHEQFF.